The T cell receptor (beta chain) under discussion was sequenced for a study of CD8+CD57+ T cells in acquired aplastic anemia. Genomic DNA constituted the template upon which TCR beta VDJ and CDR3 profiling was performed. A single record per CDR3 protein comes from TCRdb applying MiXCR to the reads. The sample has approximately 190,000 distinct CDR3 sequences, approximately 50% seen once. Findings and caveats of the study: Controls did not differ significantly from patients in CD8+ Simpson's diversity. Researchers report that around 30 CD8+ CDR3 sequences appeared in both patients and controls.

This clonotype came up many times. What it recognizes is unknown. This CDR3 is built from 13 residues. Germline V gene data show CDR1 as SGDLS and CDR2 as YYNGEE. V lost 0 bases and J lost 2, with 5 bases in between. Patients selected for sequencing had displayed CD8+CD57+ cell expansion by flow cytometry. No patient had been given any therapy when blood was sampled. Sequencing was carried out using sorted CD4+, CD8+, or CD8+CD57+ T cells (not recorded which) from PBMCs. The V and J genes are TRBV9 and TRBJ2-5; D not resolved. This clonotype was sampled from a human donor with aplastic anemia. CDR3 loop: CASSVDLQETQYF. CDR3 DNA: TGTGCCAGCAGCGTAGATTTGCAAGAGACCCAGTACTTC.